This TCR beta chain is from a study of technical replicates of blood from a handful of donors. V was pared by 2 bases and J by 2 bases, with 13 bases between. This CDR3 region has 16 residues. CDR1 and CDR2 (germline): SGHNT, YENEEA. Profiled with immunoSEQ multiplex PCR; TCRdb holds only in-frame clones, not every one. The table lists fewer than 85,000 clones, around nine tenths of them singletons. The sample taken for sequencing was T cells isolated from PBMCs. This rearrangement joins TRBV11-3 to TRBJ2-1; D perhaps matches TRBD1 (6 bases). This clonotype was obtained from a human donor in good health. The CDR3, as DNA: TGTGCCAGCAGCTTAATAGGGGGAACGGCCTACAATGAGCAGTTCTTC. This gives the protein CASSLIGGTAYNEQFF.